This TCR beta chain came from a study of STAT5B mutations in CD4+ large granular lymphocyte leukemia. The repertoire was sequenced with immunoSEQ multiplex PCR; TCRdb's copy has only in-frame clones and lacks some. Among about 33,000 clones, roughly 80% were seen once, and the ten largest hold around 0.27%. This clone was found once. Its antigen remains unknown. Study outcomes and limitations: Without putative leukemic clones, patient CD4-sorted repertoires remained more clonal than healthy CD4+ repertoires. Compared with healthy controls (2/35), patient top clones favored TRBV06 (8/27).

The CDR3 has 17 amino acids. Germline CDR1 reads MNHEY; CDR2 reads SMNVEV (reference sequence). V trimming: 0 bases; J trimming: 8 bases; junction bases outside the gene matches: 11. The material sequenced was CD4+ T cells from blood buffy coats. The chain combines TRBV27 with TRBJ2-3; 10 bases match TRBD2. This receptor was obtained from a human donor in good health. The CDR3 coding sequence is TGTGCCAGCAGTTTATCGTGGCTAGCGGGAGAGTCGGCTACGCAGTATTTT. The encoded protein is CASSLSWLAGESATQYF.